This record concerns one TCR beta chain sequence. What it recognizes is unknown. This sample stems from a study of cytomegalovirus exposure and HLA in healthy donors. Study-wide points: A later analysis found TCR association rates differed by HLA locus, highest for DRB1 and lowest for HLA-C. Later examination showed HLA-associated TCR beta chains had greater clonal expansion than equally common others.

The CDR3 runs 13 residues. With 4 bases removed from V and 2 bases from J, the gap between germline ends came to 7 bases. The germline gives CDR1 MNHNS, CDR2 SASEGT. PCR involved 60 Vbeta and 13 Jbeta primers. Profiling relied on immunoSEQ multiplex PCR, and the TCRdb table lists in-frame clones only, not all of them. The table records about 130,000 clones, roughly 77% of them present only once. Sample: PBMCs. This receptor was taken from a man younger than 40 in good health and CMV-seronegative. The V call is TRBV6-1, the J call TRBJ2-3; D is unclear. CDR3 sequence reads: CASSGLATDTQYF. CDR3 nucleotide sequence: TGTGCCAGCAGTGGGCTCGCCACAGATACGCAGTATTTT.